This TCR beta chain is from a study of T-cell memory formation after mild COVID-19. TCRdb independently ran MiXCR on the 5' RACE reads; one entry per CDR3 protein. The sample has a few hundred thousand distinct CDR3 sequences; 15% to 20% are singletons. Trimming left V 3 bases short and J 2 bases short, with 15 bases between. Germline V lookup: CDR1 SGDLS, CDR2 YYNGEE. This CDR3 comprises 16 residues. This clonotype was detected a few times. The source is a man aged 18 to 35 who had mild COVID-19 (a few samples of this study predate the infection). Cell type and time point are not known. Material for sequencing was PBMCs or a T cell subset sorted from them (not recorded which). The chain joins TRBV9 to TRBJ1-3; D is possibly TRBD1 (5 bases). The CDR3 protein is CASSARRGGPGNTIYF. The CDR3 DNA sequence: TGTGCCAGCAGCGCCCGGAGGGGAGGTCCTGGAAACACCATATATTTT.